Presented here are 2 T cell receptor beta chains from one specimen sequenced in a study of radiotherapy plus CTLA-4 blockade in lung cancer. Generated by immunoSEQ multiplex PCR, the TCRdb table keeps only in-frame clones and is missing some. The sample shows about 49,000 clones, roughly 85% of them seen only once. The sample was peripheral blood, taken from a patient treated with radiotherapy plus ipilimumab. All receptors come from a human donor with non-small cell lung cancer whose response to radiotherapy plus ipilimumab could not be evaluated.

The DNA for the CDR3 is TGTGCAAGTCGCTTCCGGGACAGGGCAAAGATAAACACTGAAGCTTTCTTT. It translates to CASRFRDRAKINTEAFF. This chain joins TRBV12-2 and TRBJ1-1; TRBD1, the D gene given by the table, was not confirmed from the DNA. TRBV12-2 is assigned pseudogene status. This CDR3 is 17 amino acids long.

This chain joins TRBV28 and TRBJ1-2, with TRBD1 matching 7 bases. CDR1 MDHEN and CDR2 SYDVKM come from the germline V gene. The CDR3 spans 14 residues. The trim removed 6 bases at V and 8 bases at J, leaving 12 bases unmatched. The CDR3 spells CASSDRAGYRGYTF. CDR3 sequence (DNA): TGTGCCAGCAGCGACAGGGCAGGGTATCGGGGCTACACCTTC.